This T cell receptor beta chain was obtained from a study of cytomegalovirus exposure and HLA in healthy donors. PCR primers comprised 60 Vbeta and 13 Jbeta primers. Libraries were prepared by immunoSEQ multiplex PCR; TCRdb keeps only in-frame clonotypes and omits some of them. The sample lists over 150,000 clones; more than 70% were seen once. The CDR3 is 17 amino acids. Germline loops: CDR1 SEHNR, CDR2 FQNEAQ (reference sequence). V lost 4 bases and J lost 4; bases outside the gene matches: 10. The sequence was obtained from a male donor in good health and CMV-seronegative. The chain couples TRBV7-9 to TRBJ1-2, with 12 bases lining up with TRBD1. Specimen: PBMCs. The CDR3 bases are TGTGCCAGCAGCTCCCCCCTCGGGACAGGGGGCCTCTATGGCTACACCTTC. This sequence encodes CASSSPLGTGGLYGYTF.